This T cell receptor (beta chain) was found in a study of control samples from healthy donors and cancer patients. From germline, CDR1 is SGHNT and CDR2 YYREEE (reference sequence). V dropped 3 bases and J dropped 2 bases, with 17 bases sitting between them. The CDR3 extends over 16 amino acids. Sequencing was performed with immunoSEQ multiplex PCR; in TCRdb, only in-frame clones are kept and a portion is missing. Among about 150,000 clones listed, 80% to 90% were seen once. The specimen sequenced was blood. The chain recombines TRBV5-4 with TRBJ1-2, with D possibly being TRBD1 (6 bases). This clonotype originated in a man aged 18 to 35 in good health. Here the CDR3 DNA reads TGTGCCAGCAGCTCCGGAAGCAGGGGAGCCAACTATGGCTACACCTTC. Amino acids: CASSSGSRGANYGYTF. Full variable domain (outside the CDR3, taken from reference TRBV5-4 and TRBJ1-2): ETGVTQSPTHLIKTRGQQVTLRCSSQSGHNTVSWYQQALGQGPQFIFQYYREEENGRGNFPPRFSGLQFPNYSSELNVNALELDDSALYLCASSSGSRGANYGYTFGSGTRLTVV.